Below, 14 T cell receptor beta chains from the same sample are listed, as sequenced in a study of cytomegalovirus exposure and HLA in healthy donors. The primer mix had 60 Vbeta and 13 Jbeta primers. Clones were sequenced by immunoSEQ multiplex PCR, and TCRdb holds only the in-frame ones, with some missing. This sample has under 80,000 clones; about 80% occur once, and the top ten carry roughly half. Material for sequencing was PBMCs. These receptors all stem from a man aged 50 to 59 in good health and CMV-seropositive.

V usage is TRBV28 and J usage is TRBJ1-3, with 7 bases aligning to TRBD1. This CDR3 comprises 15 residues. V shed 7 bases and J 6 bases; nucleotides not matched to a gene: 12. Germline lookup yields CDR1 MDHEN and CDR2 SYDVKM. CDR3 sequence reads: CASTPGTAGENTIYF. The CDR3 nucleotides read TGTGCCAGCACCCCGGGGACAGCTGGCGAAAACACCATATATTTT. The full variable domain, in which reference TRBV28 and TRBJ1-3 provide the parts outside the CDR3, is DVKVTQSSRYLVKRTGEKVFLECVQDMDHENMFWYRQDPGLGLRLIYFSYDVKMKEKGDIPEGYSVSREKKERFSLILESASTNQTSMYLCASTPGTAGENTIYFGEGSWLTVV.

The rearrangement joins TRBV27 to TRBJ2-4, with TRBD2 identical over 16 bases. CDR1 is MNHEY and CDR2 is SMNVEV in the germline V gene (reference sequence). The CDR3 has 19 residues. V gave up 4 bases and J gave up 3 bases; unmatched junction bases: 9. CDR3 sequence: CASSSWGTSGRGGKNIQYF. CDR3 nucleotide sequence: TGTGCCAGCAGTTCATGGGGGACTAGCGGGAGGGGGGGCAAAAACATTCAGTACTTC.

This chain links TRBV6-5 with TRBJ1-2, with a weak D call TRBD1 (5 bases). The V end was cut by 6 bases, the J end by 7 bases, with 15 bases between. The CDR3 spans 13 residues. From germline, CDR1 is MNHEY and CDR2 SVGAGI. The CDR3 reads CASRHFGGAGYTF. The CDR3, as DNA: TGTGCCAGCAGACACTTCGGGGGTGCTGGCTACACCTTC.

The V and J genes are TRBV6-1 and TRBJ1-4, with D unclear. Per germline, CDR1 MNHNS and CDR2 SASEGT. This CDR3 comprises 16 residues. The V gene lost 1 base and the J gene lost 2 bases, with 11 bases spanning the gap. The CDR3 protein is CASSEGYGSTNEKLFF. The CDR3 nucleotides are TGTGCCAGCAGTGAAGGGTACGGGAGCACTAATGAAAAACTGTTTTTT.

The genes are TRBV27 and TRBJ2-2; tentatively, D is TRBD2 (6 bases). Germline V lookup: CDR1 MNHEY, CDR2 SMNVEV (reference sequence). The CDR3 is 19 amino acids. V lost 0 bases, J lost 4 bases, and 21 bases lay in between. In DNA form, the CDR3 reads TGTGCCAGCAGTTTATCGAGGTGGAGGGCTAGTACGACCACCGGGGAGCTGTTTTTT. Amino acids: CASSLSRWRASTTTGELFF.

The chain couples TRBV18 to TRBJ2-7; a possible D gene is TRBD1 (5 bases). The CDR3 is 17 amino acids. Germline V gene lookup returns CDR1 KGHSH and CDR2 LQKENI. V dropped 4 bases and J dropped 3 bases, with 22 bases sitting between them. The CDR3 reads CASSLRVPGTGYYEQYF. CDR3 nucleotide sequence: TGTGCCAGCTCACTTAGGGTACCGGGTACAGGATACTACGAGCAGTACTTC.

The chain links TRBV27 to TRBJ1-4; D may be TRBD1 (6 bases). Trimming removed 6 bases from V and 8 bases from J, with 16 bases in between. Germline CDR1 is MNHEY and CDR2 is SMNVEV (reference sequence). This CDR3 has 14 residues. CDR3 bases: TGTGCCAGCAGCCAACAGGGCCACGGGGAAAAACTGTTTTTT. Residues: CASSQQGHGEKLFF.

This chain uses TRBV7-9 with TRBJ2-2; D gene unclear. Between the trimmed V and J ends, which lost 2 bases and 2 bases, there was a span of 12 bases. Germline CDR1 reads SEHNR; CDR2 reads FQNEAQ (reference sequence). The CDR3 consists of 16 residues. CDR3 sequence: CASSLRVPGNTGELFF. CDR3 in DNA: TGTGCCAGCAGCTTACGGGTACCCGGTAACACCGGGGAGCTGTTTTTT.

This clone has just a few counts. V is TRBV25-1 and J is TRBJ2-7, with TRBD1 matching 9 bases. Germline V gene sequence: CDR1 MGHDK, CDR2 SYGVNS. This CDR3 comprises 15 residues. V gave up 6 bases and J gave up 3 bases; unmatched junction bases: 9. The CDR3 coding sequence is TGTGCCAGCAGCCTTCCGGGACAGGGTTACTACGAGCAGTACTTC. Translation: CASSLPGQGYYEQYF.

The rearrangement links TRBV4-3 to TRBJ1-5, with TRBD1 matching 9 bases. V lost 1 base, J lost 6 bases, and 13 bases stayed unmatched. CDR1 is LGHNA, CDR2 YSLEER, per germline. This CDR3 is built from 18 residues. The chain's CDR3 is CASSQAGQGGPQGQPQHF. The CDR3 nucleotides read TGCGCCAGCAGCCAAGCGGGACAGGGCGGACCTCAGGGTCAGCCCCAGCATTTT.

The CDR3 region has the DNA TGCGCCAGCAGCCCGACAGGGGTTGAGGCCGGGGAGCTGTTTTTT. Its translation: CASSPTGVEAGELFF. V gene TRBV5-1 combines with J gene TRBJ2-2, with 8 bases matching TRBD1. Germline-derived CDR1 and CDR2 are SGHRS and YFSETQ. The length of the CDR3 is 15 residues. V shed 4 bases, J shed 6 bases, and the junction held 8 bases outside the gene matches.

V is TRBV30 and J is TRBJ2-2; D is ambiguous. The DNA end favors TRBJ1-1, so the J call may be wrong. This CDR3 spans 16 amino acids. CDR1 and CDR2 (germline): GTSNPN, SVGIG (reference sequence). The DNA for the CDR3 is TGTGCCTGGAGTGTAACTCTGGGATCCGGCCACGGGGAAGCTTTCTTT. Its protein is CAWSVTLGSGHGEAFF.

The CDR3 sequence: CASSDSHSGTDTQYF. CDR3 nucleotides: TGTGCCAGCAGTGACTCCCACAGTGGCACAGATACGCAGTATTTT. The genes are TRBV6-4 and TRBJ2-3; D not certain. The CDR3 is 15 amino acids. V lost 0 bases and J 1 base, leaving 8 bases between the germline ends. Germline CDR1 reads MRHNA; CDR2 reads SNTAGT.

The gene calls are TRBV27 and TRBJ1-1; D is unclear. This CDR3 comprises 13 residues. Trimming removed 0 bases at V and 4 bases at J, with 6 bases between. Germline V gene sequence: CDR1 MNHEY, CDR2 SMNVEV (reference sequence). The chain's CDR3 is CASSLSVSTEAFF. The CDR3 nucleotides read TGTGCCAGCAGTTTATCTGTATCCACTGAAGCTTTCTTT.